These T cell receptor beta chains were read from a single sample in a study of OX40 agonist ivuxolimab in advanced cancers. Assay: immunoSEQ multiplex PCR; the TCRdb copy retains only in-frame clones and omits some. The sample lists 14,000 or so clones, about 75% seen once, with 35% to 40% in the top ten. The specimen comprised CD4+ or CD8+ T cells sorted from blood, sampled in a trial of the OX40 agonist ivuxolimab. The source is an adult with an advanced solid tumor such as melanoma, head and neck, liver or kidney cancer. The CDR3 runs from the conserved cysteine through the conserved F or W. D genes are given only for firm matches. The listing skips clone size in some rows; elsewhere it reads once, few, many or a size class.

size	D	J	V	length	DNA	CDR3
.	.	TRBJ2-7	TRBV5-6	12	TGTGCCAGCAGCCCGGGTATAGGCGAGCAGTACTTC	CASSPGIGEQYF
few	.	TRBJ1-2	TRBV6-5	16	TGTGCCAGCAGTTACTCCCCGACAGCCCCGAACGATGGCTACACCTTC	CASSYSPTAPNDGYTF
.	.	TRBJ1-2	TRBV7-4	15	TGTGCCAGCAGCTTAGCGCAGACAGTTTTATATGGCTACACCTTC	CASSLAQTVLYGYTF
.	TRBD2	TRBJ2-1	TRBV7-9	18	TGTGCCAGCAGCTTAGGGTCTCTTTGGGCTAGCGGGAGCAATGAGCAGTTCTTC	CASSLGSLWASGSNEQFF
.	.	TRBJ2-7	TRBV28	15	TGTGCCAGCAGCCAACAGGAAAAGGGGACCTACGAGCAGTACTTC	CASSQQEKGTYEQYF
.	TRBD2	TRBJ2-1	TRBV7-8	16	TGTGCCAGCAGCTTACCGACTAGCGGGTGGGTCAATGAGCAGTTCTTC	CASSLPTSGWVNEQFF
.	TRBD1	TRBJ1-2	TRBV7-8	16	TGTGCCAGCAGCTTAGGCCCCGGGACAGGGTTCAGGGGCTACACCTTC	CASSLGPGTGFRGYTF
.	TRBD1	TRBJ2-7	TRBV7-8	13	TGTGCCAGCAGCACAGGGGGTCTCTACGAGCAGTACTTC	CASSTGGLYEQYF
few	.	TRBJ2-7	TRBV11-3	15	TGTGCCAGCAGCTTAGGGGAGGGGGACGACTACGAGCAGTACTTC	CASSLGEGDDYEQYF
.	.	TRBJ1-1	TRBV6-5	13	TGTGCCAGCACGAGGGCGGGATACGCTGAAGCTTTCTTT	CASTRAGYAEAFF
.	TRBD1	TRBJ2-5	TRBV7-2	16	TGTGCCAGCAGCTTAGCCGGGACAGGGGGACAAGAGACCCAGTACTTC	CASSLAGTGGQETQYF
few	.	TRBJ1-2	TRBV9	14	TGTGCCAGCAGCCCCGGATGGGGTTTGAGCGGCTACACCTTC	CASSPGWGLSGYTF
once	.	TRBJ2-7	TRBV27	11	TGTGCCAGCAGTTTAGGGGACGAGCAGTACTTC	CASSLGDEQYF
.	TRBD2	TRBJ2-3	TRBV6-5	15	TGTGCCAGCAGTTACGGAACTAGCGATTCCGATACGCAGTATTTT	CASSYGTSDSDTQYF
.	.	TRBJ2-2	TRBV7-3	15	TGTGCCAGCAGTCCGGACTATCCAAACACCGGGGAGCTGTTTTTT	CASSPDYPNTGELFF
.	.	TRBJ2-7	TRBV2	16	TGTGCCAGCAGTGAATATTTACGGGAAAACACCTACGAGCAGTACTTC	CASSEYLRENTYEQYF
.	TRBD1	TRBJ2-1	TRBV30	14	TGTGCCTGGACTACAGGGGTAGATGGCAATGAGCAGTTCTTC	CAWTTGVDGNEQFF
.	.	TRBJ2-1	TRBV11-2	14	TGTGCCAGCAGCCTACCGTCTTCCTACAATGAGCAGTTCTTC	CASSLPSSYNEQFF
.	.	TRBJ1-1	TRBV28	13	TGTGCCAGCAGTTCAGGGATGAACACTGAAGCTTTCTTT	CASSSGMNTEAFF
.	TRBD1	TRBJ1-2	TRBV19	18	TGTGCCAGTAGTCTTCTCCCGGGACAGGGGACCCGTTCGGATGGCTACACCTTC	CASSLLPGQGTRSDGYTF
.	.	TRBJ2-6	TRBV6-5	13	TGTGCCAGCAGAGTCTCTGGGGCCAACGTCCTGACTTTC	CASRVSGANVLTF
once	.	TRBJ1-3	TRBV6-5	15	TGTGCCAGCAGTTCCCCCGGGACCTCTGGAAACACCATATATTTT	CASSSPGTSGNTIYF
.	.	TRBJ2-1	TRBV5-6	12	TGTGCCAGCAGCTTGTACTACAATGAGCAGTTCTTC	CASSLYYNEQFF
few	.	TRBJ2-1	TRBV29-1	13	TGCAGCGGTGACGTGGGCTCCTACAATGAGCAGTTCTTC	CSGDVGSYNEQFF
few	.	TRBJ1-1	TRBV5-8	15	TGTGCCAGCAGCTTGGCCGAGGAGTTTGGCTCTGAAGCTTTCTTT	CASSLAEEFGSEAFF
.	TRBD1	TRBJ1-1	TRBV19	13	TGTGCCAGTAGTACAGGGGGCCGCACTGAAGCTTTCTTT	CASSTGGRTEAFF
few	.	TRBJ1-1	TRBV2	15	TGTGCCAGCAGTGAGAAAGGTTTCGGGTACACTGAAGCTTTCTTT	CASSEKGFGYTEAFF
once	.	TRBJ2-2	TRBV27	14	TGTGCCAGCAGTTTACGTCCGGACACCGGGGAGCTGTTTTTT	CASSLRPDTGELFF
.	.	TRBJ1-2	TRBV6-6	16	TGTGCCAGCAGGCAGACAGGCGCCGGGCAGGGATATGGCTACACCTTC	CASRQTGAGQGYGYTF
.	TRBD1	TRBJ1-1	TRBV7-9	13	TGTGCCAGCAGCCCAGTGGGACAGCCATACGCTTTCTTT	CASSPVGQPYAFF
.	.	TRBJ2-3	TRBV7-9	15	TGTGCCAGCAGAACTACTAGCAGTCGGGCAGATACGCAGTATTTT	CASRTTSSRADTQYF
once	.	TRBJ2-2	TRBV28	17	TGTGCCAGCAGCCCAGGGTGGCAGGGAAAGGGAACCGGGGAGCTGTTTTTT	CASSPGWQGKGTGELFF
.	.	TRBJ2-7	TRBV19	13	TGTGCCAGTAGTATAGGGGTATACTACGAGCAGTACTTC	CASSIGVYYEQYF
.	TRBD1	TRBJ1-3	TRBV7-8	14	TGTGCCAGCAGCTTCGGACAGGGGGCAAACACCATATATTTT	CASSFGQGANTIYF
.	TRBD1	TRBJ1-1	TRBV7-9	16	TGTGCCAGCAGGACAGGGGTCCTGCCAGGAAACACTGAAGCTTTCTTT	CASRTGVLPGNTEAFF
.	.	TRBJ2-7	TRBV27	15	TGTGCCAGCAGTTTAAATCGGCAGGGGTTGGACGAGCAGTACTTC	CASSLNRQGLDEQYF
.	.	TRBJ1-6	TRBV9	14	TGTGCCAGCAGCGACTGGAACAGCAATTCACCCCTCCACTTT	CASSDWNSNSPLHF
.	TRBD2	TRBJ2-1	TRBV7-9	16	TGTGCCAGCAGCCCTCGGGAGGGGGGGTCCTACAATGAGCAGTTCTTC	CASSPREGGSYNEQFF
.	.	TRBJ2-2	TRBV9	17	TGTGCCAGCAGCGTAGGACGCAGGGCTGCGAACACCGGGGAGCTGTTTTTT	CASSVGRRAANTGELFF
.	.	TRBJ1-1	TRBV9	13	TGTGCCAGCAGCTGGGAGGGAGACACTGAAGCTTTCTTT	CASSWEGDTEAFF
.	.	TRBJ1-5	TRBV19	14	TGTGCCAGTCTAGGTGTTGGTGACAATCAGCCCCAGCATTTT	CASLGVGDNQPQHF
.	.	TRBJ2-5	TRBV5-4	13	TGTGCCAGCAGACCCGGGGTTCAAGAGACCCAGTACTTC	CASRPGVQETQYF
.	.	TRBJ2-1	TRBV29-1	18	TGCAGCGTTGCCGGCACTCTAGGAGCGGACCTCTCCTACAATGAGCAGTTCTTC	CSVAGTLGADLSYNEQFF
.	.	TRBJ2-7	TRBV2	13	TGTGCCAGCAGTGAGCGGGACAGCTACGAGCAGTACTTC	CASSERDSYEQYF
once	.	TRBJ2-1	TRBV2	13	TGTGCCAGCAGTCCCGGGAATACTGATGAGCAGTTCTTC	CASSPGNTDEQFF
.	.	TRBJ1-1	TRBV13	15	TGTGCCAGCAGCTTATGGAGGGGTCAGAACACTGAAGCTTTCTTT	CASSLWRGQNTEAFF
.	TRBD2	TRBJ2-7	TRBV5-4	14	TGTGCCAGCAGCTCGGGACTACCACTTTACGAGCAGTACTTC	CASSSGLPLYEQYF
.	.	TRBJ2-3	TRBV15	14	TGTGCCACCAGCAGTCCTGTGGAGGCAGATACGCAGTATTTT	CATSSPVEADTQYF
.	TRBD2	TRBJ2-1	TRBV28	16	TGTGCCATCACTGGGGTAGCGGGAAAGCCCTACAATGAGCAGTTCTTC	CAITGVAGKPYNEQFF
once	.	TRBJ1-6	TRBV4-3	16	TGCGCCAGCAGCCAAGGGTCAGGCTTAGATAATTCACCCCTCCACTTT	CASSQGSGLDNSPLHF
.	.	TRBJ1-1	TRBV28	14	TGTGCCAGCAGAGTTTTATTAGGGGGCACTGAAGCTTTCTTT	CASRVLLGGTEAFF
.	TRBD2	TRBJ2-5	TRBV27	15	TGTGCCAGCAGTTCAACTAGCGGGGGGAAAGAGACCCAGTACTTC	CASSSTSGGKETQYF
.	TRBD2	TRBJ2-4	TRBV28	16	TGTGCCAGCAGTTCCCTGGGGGAGGGCCCAGCGGACATTCAGTACTTC	CASSSLGEGPADIQYF
.	.	TRBJ2-2	TRBV19	12	TGTGCCTCCCTAGGGGACACCGGGGAGCTGTTTTTT	CASLGDTGELFF
.	TRBD1	TRBJ2-7	TRBV29-1	15	TGCAGCGTTGAAGTTTGGGGACAGGGGAGCGACGAGCAGTACTTC	CSVEVWGQGSDEQYF
.	TRBD2	TRBJ2-7	TRBV15	13	TGTGCCACCTCCTGGACTAGATCCTACGAGCAGTACTTC	CATSWTRSYEQYF
.	.	TRBJ2-1	TRBV5-1	12	TGCGCCAGCAGCTTCAAAGCCGGTGAGCAGTTCTTC	CASSFKAGEQFF
.	.	TRBJ1-2	TRBV30	13	TGTGCCTGGAGTGTACGCGGGGGCGATGGCTACACCTTC	CAWSVRGGDGYTF
.	.	TRBJ2-2	TRBV5-4	17	TGTGCCAGCAGCTTTGATTTGGCAGGCTCGAACACCGGGGAGCTGTTTTTT	CASSFDLAGSNTGELFF